This T cell receptor (beta chain) appears in the sequencing data of a study of STAT3 mutations in large granular lymphocyte leukemia. Whole-study context: Canonical activating STAT3 mutations were detected in roughly half of the longitudinally sequenced T-LGLL patients. Findings and caveats of the study: In some patients, a small highly pathogenic clone possibly went undetected. In T-cell large granular lymphocyte leukemia, about half of patients showed multiple immunodominant subclonotypes. Suggested: STAT3 mutation was not the ancestral event for these clonal expansions.

Remarks on this clone: Its specificity is not known.

The CDR3 spans 12 residues. Trimming took off 5 bases at V and 7 bases at J, with 14 bases between the two ends. CDR1 is SQVTM, CDR2 ANQGSEA, per germline. Profiling relied on immunoSEQ multiplex PCR, and the TCRdb table lists in-frame clones only, not all of them. The sample consists of 4,300 or so clones, approximately 78% of them appearing once. This sequence originates from a man aged 40-50 years with T-cell large granular lymphocyte leukemia. Some clones in this sample may be carry-over from other donors' samples. Sequencing input: peripheral blood mononuclear cells. This chain links TRBV29-1 with TRBJ1-2, with D tentatively TRBD1 (5 bases). The DNA for the CDR3 is TGCAGCGTTCCCCAGGGCGCGGGTGGCTACACCTTC. It is translated as CSVPQGAGGYTF.